A single sample is the source of the 28 T cell receptor beta chains below, sequenced in a study of cytomegalovirus exposure and HLA in healthy donors. PCR amplification relied on 60 Vbeta primers (plus 13 Jbeta primers). Libraries were prepared by immunoSEQ multiplex PCR; TCRdb keeps only in-frame clonotypes and omits some of them. The repertoire includes under 200,000 clones, roughly 82% of them detected once, and roughly 10% sits in the top ten. The sequenced material came from PBMCs. The receptor source for this set is a man in his forties or fifties in good health and CMV-seropositive.

The V call is TRBV6-5, the J call TRBJ2-1; 9 bases agree with TRBD1. The CDR3 spans 15 residues. CDR1 is MNHEY and CDR2 is SVGAGI in the germline V gene. Trimming cost V 5 bases and J 5 bases; bases outside gene matches: 7. The CDR3: CASSRWDRAHNEQFF. In DNA, the CDR3 is TGTGCCAGCAGTCGCTGGGACAGGGCCCACAATGAGCAGTTCTTC.

This clone was observed a single time. The chain joins TRBV5-1 to TRBJ2-2; unclear D gene. Germline lookup yields CDR1 SGHRS and CDR2 YFSETQ. The CDR3 loop spans 15 amino acids. V lost 4 bases and J 0 bases, leaving 10 bases between the germline ends. CDR3 sequence reads: CASSPTPANTGELFF. The CDR3 DNA reads as TGCGCCAGCAGCCCCACACCTGCGAACACCGGGGAGCTGTTTTTT.

V gene TRBV18 combines with J gene TRBJ1-2; D unresolved. The CDR3 loop spans 15 amino acids. From germline, CDR1 is KGHSH and CDR2 LQKENI. V shed 3 bases and J shed 8 bases, with 19 bases lying between them. The chain's CDR3 is CASSPSREGSQGYTF. CDR3 bases: TGTGCCAGCTCACCCTCCCGGGAGGGCAGTCAGGGCTACACCTTC.

This clone appeared a single time. This chain connects TRBV27 to TRBJ2-5; possibly TRBD1 for D (5 bases). The CDR3 totals 15 residues. Trimming cost V 7 bases and J 2 bases, with 17 bases left between them. Germline CDR1 reads MNHEY; CDR2 reads SMNVEV (reference sequence). Here the CDR3 reads CASTWGTGPQETQYF. The CDR3 DNA sequence: TGTGCCAGCACTTGGGGAACAGGACCGCAAGAGACCCAGTACTTC.

This clone was detected a few times. The rearrangement uses TRBV28 and TRBJ2-7; D might be TRBD2 (6 bases). Germline CDR1 is MDHEN and CDR2 is SYDVKM. The CDR3 has 15 residues. The ends were cut back, 5 bases at V and 5 bases at J, with 19 bases in the middle. The chain's CDR3 is CASSPFTGGLHEQYF. CDR3 in DNA: TGTGCCAGCAGTCCTTTCACAGGAGGGCTCCACGAGCAGTACTTC.

V is TRBV7-9 and J is TRBJ1-5; D call uncertain. The CDR3 extends over 15 amino acids. V lost 8 bases, J lost 5 bases, and 19 bases lay in between. CDR1 and CDR2 from the germline V gene are SEHNR and FQNEAQ (reference sequence). CDR3 region: CASSRGGDTYQPQHF. The CDR3 nucleotides read TGTGCCAGCTCCCGGGGAGGAGACACTTATCAGCCCCAGCATTTT.

The chain joins TRBV5-4 to TRBJ2-3; no clear D gene. Germline V gene sequence: CDR1 SGHNT, CDR2 YYREEE (reference sequence). V was trimmed by 1 base and J by 3 bases, leaving 9 bases between them. This CDR3 comprises 14 residues. CDR3 region: CASSLPRKTDTQYF. The CDR3 DNA is TGTGCCAGCAGCTTGCCTAGAAAAACAGATACGCAGTATTTT. Full variable domain (rest looked up from reference TRBV5-4 and TRBJ2-3): ETGVTQSPTHLIKTRGQQVTLRCSSQSGHNTVSWYQQALGQGPQFIFQYYREEENGRGNFPPRFSGLQFPNYSSELNVNALELDDSALYLCASSLPRKTDTQYFGPGTRLTVL.

The chain couples TRBV30 to TRBJ2-2, with no clear D. Per germline, CDR1 GTSNPN and CDR2 SVGIG (reference sequence). V was clipped by 3 bases and J by 1 base, with 6 bases between them. The CDR3 extends over 13 amino acids. The chain's CDR3 is CAWSPLNTGELFF. The CDR3, as DNA: TGTGCCTGGAGCCCATTGAACACCGGGGAGCTGTTTTTT.

This sequence joins TRBV4-3 and TRBJ1-2; D is unresolved. Germline V gene data show CDR1 as LGHNA and CDR2 as YSLEER. Trimming cost V 1 base and J 0 bases, with 9 bases left between them. The CDR3 sequence is 15 residues long. The CDR3 DNA sequence: TGCGCCAGCAGCCAAGCCAGGAGGACTAACTATGGCTACACCTTC. Encoded protein: CASSQARRTNYGYTF.

V is TRBV28 and J is TRBJ1-3, with a possible D match to TRBD1 (5 bases). CDR1 MDHEN and CDR2 SYDVKM come from the germline V gene. Trimming shortened V by 7 bases and J by 0 bases, and 13 bases separated the two germline ends. The CDR3 totals 15 residues. As DNA, the CDR3 is TGTGCCAGCATCTCGGGGGGGAACTCTGGAAACACCATATATTTT. The encoded protein is CASISGGNSGNTIYF.

The V call is TRBV10-3, the J call TRBJ2-7; TRBD1 agrees at 7 bases. J gave up 3 bases and V 8 bases, and 4 bases lay outside the gene matches. The CDR3 length is 12 residues. Germline CDR1 is ENHRY and CDR2 is SYGVKD. The CDR3 reads CAIGTDYYEQYF. CDR3 sequence (DNA): TGTGCCATCGGGACAGACTACTACGAGCAGTACTTC.

V usage is TRBV29-1 and J usage is TRBJ1-2; 7 bases match TRBD1. The germline CDR1 and CDR2 sequences are SQVTM and ANQGSEA. The CDR3 length is 13 residues. J was trimmed by 7 bases and V by 4 bases; bases with no gene match: 9. CDR3 protein: CSVVMTGRGGYTF. The DNA for the CDR3 is TGCAGCGTTGTTATGACAGGGCGGGGTGGCTACACCTTC.

The V call is TRBV5-1, the J call TRBJ1-2; weak D call: TRBD1 (6 bases). The V gene's germline CDR1 is SGHRS and CDR2 YFSETQ. V shed 4 bases and J shed 7 bases, with 14 bases lying between them. This CDR3 contains 13 residues. CDR3 loop: CASSIQGAGGYTF. The CDR3 nucleotides read TGCGCCAGCAGCATACAGGGTGCCGGTGGCTACACCTTC.

V is TRBV7-9 and J is TRBJ2-7, with 8 bases aligning to TRBD1. V lost 5 bases to trimming and J lost 6 bases; unmatched junction nucleotides: 9. Germline values: CDR1 SEHNR, CDR2 FQNEAQ (reference sequence). There are 14 residues in the CDR3. CDR3 nucleotide sequence: TGTGCCAGCAGCCCCGGGACAGGAGGGACCGAGCAGTACTTC. Its translation is CASSPGTGGTEQYF.

The chain has TRBV4-3 and TRBJ2-7, with D possibly TRBD1 on 6 matching bases. Trimming cost V 0 bases and J 3 bases, with 15 bases left between them. The germline CDR1 and CDR2 sequences are LGHNA and YSLEER. This CDR3 comprises 16 residues. CDR3 coding DNA: TGCGCCAGCAGCCAAGACTGGGCAGGGGAGTTCTACGAGCAGTACTTC. Translated: CASSQDWAGEFYEQYF.

The chain links TRBV7-9 to TRBJ1-4; TRBD1 might be the D (5 bases). This CDR3 is built from 16 residues. Germline CDR1 SEHNR, CDR2 FQNEAQ (reference sequence). V was cut by 5 bases and J by 8 bases, with 21 bases left in between. CDR3 loop: CASSRRGGAGREKLFF. The CDR3 region has the DNA TGTGCCAGCAGCCGACGGGGAGGGGCCGGAAGAGAAAAACTGTTTTTT.

This chain joins TRBV18 and TRBJ1-1, with D hard to call. This CDR3 has 11 amino acids. V lost 3 bases and J lost 8, with 7 bases in between. CDR1 KGHSH and CDR2 LQKENI come from the germline V gene. The CDR3 nucleotides are TGTGCCAGCTCACCCCTATCAGAAGCTTTCTTT. Its translation: CASSPLSEAFF.

The rearrangement joins TRBV2 to TRBJ1-2; D is uncertain. V was clipped by 4 bases and J by 6 bases, with 21 bases between them. The germline V gene encodes CDR1 SNHLY and CDR2 FYNNEI. The CDR3 sequence is 16 residues long. CDR3 nucleotides: TGTGCCAGCAGTGCCGTCACTATTTCCCTAGTGGATGGCTACACCTTC. The encoded protein is CASSAVTISLVDGYTF.

This chain connects TRBV5-1 to TRBJ2-5; no reliable D call. Judging by the DNA end, TRBJ2-7 fits better; the J call may be wrong. Germline V gene sequence: CDR1 SGHRS, CDR2 YFSETQ. The CDR3 covers 11 residues. The CDR3 DNA is TGCGCCAGCAGCTTGGAGTACGAGCAGTACTTC. Protein: CASSLEYEQYF.

The V call is TRBV5-1, the J call TRBJ2-1; TRBD2 agrees at 9 bases. Germline values: CDR1 SGHRS, CDR2 YFSETQ. The CDR3 totals 15 residues. The V and J ends lost 0 bases and 4 bases, in that order; junction bases with no gene match: 2. CDR3 sequence (DNA): TGCGCCAGCAGCTTGGCTAGCGGGGCATACAATGAGCAGTTCTTC. Its protein product is CASSLASGAYNEQFF.

This CDR3 reads CASSSPGLEKLFF. CDR3 nucleotides: TGTGCCAGCAGCTCCCCCGGACTGGAAAAACTGTTTTTT. This chain connects TRBV13 to TRBJ1-4; no reliable D call. Germline V gene data show CDR1 as PRHDT and CDR2 as FYEKMQ (reference sequence). V was pared by 4 bases and J by 8 bases, with 11 bases between. This CDR3 contains 13 residues.

V and J are TRBV27 and TRBJ2-2; 14 positions agree with TRBD2. With V trimmed by 2 bases and J by 4 bases, 12 bases remained unmatched. From germline, CDR1 is MNHEY and CDR2 SMNVEV (reference sequence). This CDR3 is built from 20 residues. The CDR3, as DNA: TGTGCCAGCAGTTTAGTAGGGACTAGCGGGAGAAAGGCTGGCACCGGGGAGCTGTTTTTT. The encoded protein is CASSLVGTSGRKAGTGELFF.

The chain joins TRBV7-2 to TRBJ2-3; D gene ambiguous. V was cut by 1 base and J by 0 bases, with 5 bases left in between. Germline V gene data show CDR1 as SGHTA and CDR2 as FQGNSA. CDR3 size: 14 residues. The CDR3 region is CASSLVASTDTQYF. The DNA of the CDR3 is TGTGCCAGCAGCTTAGTAGCCAGCACAGATACGCAGTATTTT.

CDR3 amino acids: CASSEDGSDTGELFF. The CDR3 DNA reads TGTGCCAGCAGTGAAGACGGGAGTGACACCGGGGAGCTGTTTTTT. The chain joins TRBV6-1 to TRBJ2-2; tentative D call: TRBD2 (6 bases). The germline V and J ends were trimmed by 1 base and 3 bases, with 9 bases remaining between them. Germline V CDR1 and CDR2: MNHNS, SASEGT. This CDR3 comprises 15 residues.

The chain carries TRBV15 and TRBJ1-4, with D maybe TRBD1 (6 bases). This CDR3 is built from 16 residues. The V gene's germline CDR1 is LNHNV and CDR2 YYDKDF (reference sequence). The V and J ends lost 0 bases and 3 bases respectively, with 11 bases between them. The CDR3 nucleotides are TGTGCCACCAGCAGAGATCGGGGGGCCTCTAATGAAAAACTGTTTTTT. Protein product: CATSRDRGASNEKLFF.

A single count supports this clone. J is TRBJ2-7 and V is TRBV5-1, with 8 bases matching TRBD1. V shed 3 bases, J shed 4 bases, and the junction held 9 bases outside the gene matches. Germline V gives CDR1 SGHRS, CDR2 YFSETQ. CDR3 length: 15 residues. CDR3 sequence reads: CASSWATGEGYEQYF. CDR3 DNA sequence: TGCGCCAGCAGCTGGGCGACAGGGGAAGGGTACGAGCAGTACTTC.

V is TRBV21-1 and J is TRBJ2-1; the table calls TRBD1, which could not be checked here. TRBV21-1 is flagged as a pseudogene. The CDR3 length is 15 residues. Here the CDR3 DNA reads TGTGCCAGCAGCAGTTCAGGGCAGCCCTACAATGAGCAGTTCTTC. It yields the protein CASSSSGQPYNEQFF.

This chain uses TRBV25-1 with TRBJ2-5; D remains ambiguous. V was shortened by 6 bases and J by 5 bases, with 7 bases between the two germline ends. CDR3 length: 11 residues. CDR1 MGHDK and CDR2 SYGVNS come from the germline V gene. The CDR3 sequence: CASSVIETQYF. CDR3 bases: TGTGCCAGCAGCGTTATTGAGACCCAGTACTTC.